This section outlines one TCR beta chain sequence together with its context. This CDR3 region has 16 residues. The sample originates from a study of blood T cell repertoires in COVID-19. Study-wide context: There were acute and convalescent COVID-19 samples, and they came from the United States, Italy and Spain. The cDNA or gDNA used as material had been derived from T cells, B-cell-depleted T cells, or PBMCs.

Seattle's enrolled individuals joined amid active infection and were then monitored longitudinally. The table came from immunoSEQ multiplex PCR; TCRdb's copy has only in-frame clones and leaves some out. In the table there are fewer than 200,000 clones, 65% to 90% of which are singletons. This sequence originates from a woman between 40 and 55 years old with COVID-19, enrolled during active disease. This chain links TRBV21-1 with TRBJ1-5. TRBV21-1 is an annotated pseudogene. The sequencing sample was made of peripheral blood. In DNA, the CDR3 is TGTGCCAGCAGCGCGGCCCGGGGGGGGCTAAATCAGCCCCAGCATTTT. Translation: CASSAARGGLNQPQHF.